This TCR beta chain was retrieved from a study of CD8+CD57+ T cells in acquired aplastic anemia. Looking at the study overall: Yields of DNA that came from sorted CD4+ and CD8+ cells averaged approximately 3.5 ug. Read counts for CD4+ cells (from healthy donors) averaged about 10.8 million. Study-wide findings and caveats: Overlap between patients and controls comprised 25 to 30 CD8+ CDR3 sequences.

With V trimmed by 1 base and J by 7 bases, 6 bases remained unmatched. Germline V gene data show CDR1 as DFQATT and CDR2 as SNEGSKA (reference sequence). The CDR3 has 14 residues. As for this clonotype: Its specificity is unknown.

The template for TCR beta VDJ and CDR3 sequence profiling was genomic DNA. TCRdb reprocessed the reads with MiXCR, giving one entry per CDR3 protein. Of 60,000 to 75,000 distinct CDR3 sequences in the sample, less than 65% are singletons; the top ten hold 2% to 3%. This chain links TRBV20-1 with TRBJ2-1, with 8 bases aligning to TRBD2. The source of this sequence is a human donor in good health, serving as a control. Specimen: sorted CD4+, CD8+, or CD8+CD57+ T cells (not recorded which) from PBMCs. This chain's CDR3 is CSARGVAGRNEQFF. DNA of the CDR3: TGCAGTGCTAGAGGAGTAGCGGGGAGAAATGAGCAGTTCTTC.